This T cell receptor beta chain was documented in a study of blood T cell repertoires in COVID-19. The wider study: PBMCs, B-cell-depleted T cells, or T cells provided the cDNA or gDNA that made up the material.

Trimming at V came to 3 bases and at J to 3 bases, leaving 4 bases not matched to a gene. Looked up from germline, CDR1 is KGHSH and CDR2 is LQKENI. This CDR3 is 15 amino acids long. Original processing notes: Reference gene primer amplification in the assay estimated nucleated cell counts. Sequencing was performed with immunoSEQ multiplex PCR; in TCRdb, only in-frame clones are kept and a portion is missing. V and J calls and clone size are given by that table; D and trimming were obtained from the DNA. The data hold fewer than 110,000 clones, with roughly 84% observed a single time. The gene calls are TRBV18 and TRBJ2-7; TRBD2 matches 11 bases. Sequenced sample: peripheral blood. This sequence was found in a human donor in a cohort sampled during active COVID-19. CDR3 sequence: CASSPGTSGVYEQYF. CDR3 bases: TGTGCCAGCTCACCTGGGACTAGCGGTGTCTACGAGCAGTACTTC.